The 14 T cell receptor beta chains below all came from one sample that was sequenced in a study of CD8+ T cells in alopecia areata. Treatment in this sample: oral pan-JAK inhibitor, 5-10 mg twice daily. Once RNA had been extracted, it was reverse transcribed into cDNA to act as the sequencing template. The assay was immunoSEQ multiplex PCR, and TCRdb's table has in-frame clones only and misses some. The table has about 100,000 clones, 55% to 70% seen once; the top ten hold 16%. The specimen comprised CD8+ T cells sorted from blood, sampled at approximately week 56, from a patient treated with tofacitinib. The receptors come from a human donor with alopecia areata.

This chain joins TRBV5-4 and TRBJ2-1, with D uncertain. The V gene's germline CDR1 is SGHNT and CDR2 YYREEE (reference sequence). The V gene lost 0 bases and the J gene lost 8 bases, with 3 bases spanning the gap. The CDR3 consists of 11 residues. CDR3 sequence (DNA): TGTGCCAGCAGCTTGGTCGATGAGCAGTTCTTC. Translating it yields CASSLVDEQFF.

At least ten counts were recorded for this clone. The chain joins TRBV19 to TRBJ1-1; D remains unclear. Trimming took 3 bases from V and 5 from J, leaving 7 bases between them. Germline V lookup: CDR1 LNHDA, CDR2 SQIVND (reference sequence). The CDR3 covers 12 residues. Here the CDR3 reads CASSIGRTEAFF. CDR3 DNA: TGTGCCAGTAGTATTGGCCGAACTGAAGCTTTCTTT.

V is TRBV5-1 and J is TRBJ2-1, with D hard to call. The germline CDR1 and CDR2 sequences are SGHRS and YFSETQ. The CDR3 consists of 14 residues. Trimming removed 3 bases from V and 4 bases from J, with 11 bases in between. The CDR3 DNA reads as TGCGCCAGCAGCTCCGGATTCGGTTACAATGAGCAGTTCTTC. Translating gives CASSSGFGYNEQFF.

This clone was recorded a few times. The chain has TRBV7-9 and TRBJ1-2, with no clear D. V gave up 8 bases and J gave up 8 bases, with 18 bases separating them. Per germline, CDR1 SEHNR and CDR2 FQNEAQ (reference sequence). The CDR3 sequence is 13 residues long. For the CDR3, the DNA is TGTGCCAGCTATGGAGGAGGTGTCGTCGGCTACACCTTC. Amino acid sequence: CASYGGGVVGYTF.

In regard to this clone: Within the sample, other DNA sequences also encode this same CDR3. The chain recombines TRBV5-1 with TRBJ2-7; the D gene could be TRBD1 or TRBD2 (5 bases each). V lost 5 bases and J lost 2, with 17 bases in between. CDR1 SGHRS and CDR2 YFSETQ come from the germline V gene. This CDR3 spans 15 amino acids. For the CDR3, the DNA is TGCGCCAGCAGTCCCCTGGCAGGGACCACCTACGAGCAGTACTTC. It yields the protein CASSPLAGTTYEQYF.

This clone occurred a few times. The chain links TRBV12-5 to TRBJ2-1; TRBD1 aligns across 12 bases. CDR1 is LGHNT, CDR2 FRNRAP, per germline. The CDR3 covers 14 residues. Germline trimming cut 7 bases from V and 8 bases from J; bases unmatched to any gene: 6. CDR3 loop: CASAGDRGRDEQFF. CDR3 coding DNA: TGTGCTAGTGCTGGGGACAGGGGGCGCGATGAGCAGTTCTTC.

V and J are TRBV25-1 and TRBJ1-6; D uncertain. Per germline, CDR1 MGHDK and CDR2 SYGVNS. The CDR3 spans 14 residues. Trimming stripped 3 bases from V and 11 bases from J, with 14 bases between. The CDR3 region is CASSDEGRNAPLHF. For the CDR3, the DNA is TGTGCCAGCAGTGATGAAGGGAGGAATGCACCCCTCCACTTT.

The chain joins TRBV4-2 to TRBJ2-7; tentatively, D is TRBD2 (6 bases). The DNA end is more similar to TRBJ2-5, so the J call may be wrong. Germline V gene sequence: CDR1 LGHNA, CDR2 YNFKEQ. CDR3 length: 15 residues. The CDR3 DNA reads as TGTGCCAGCAGCCAAGATCTACTAGCTGGCGAGACCCAGTACTTC. Its protein product is CASSQDLLAGETQYF.

The chain is built from TRBV5-1 and TRBJ2-7; D call uncertain. The CDR3 totals 15 residues. Germline CDR1 SGHRS, CDR2 YFSETQ. V gave up 4 bases and J gave up 0 bases, with 14 bases separating them. CDR3 region: CASSPTGSSSYEQYF. The CDR3 DNA reads TGCGCCAGCAGCCCAACCGGGTCAAGCTCCTACGAGCAGTACTTC. The complete variable domain, with remaining parts taken from reference TRBV5-1 and TRBJ2-7, reads KAGVTQTPRYLIKTRGQQVTLSCSPISGHRSVSWYQQTPGQGLQFLFEYFSETQRNKGNFPGRFSGRQFSNSRSEMNVSTLELGDSALYLCASSPTGSSSYEQYFGPGTRLTVT.

The chain joins TRBV11-2 to TRBJ2-5, with TRBD2 identical over 10 bases. Looked up from germline, CDR1 is SGHAT and CDR2 is FQNNGV. The CDR3 has 16 amino acids. Trimming removed 1 base from V and 5 bases from J; junction bases left unmatched: 7. The CDR3 here is CASSLALAGDLETQYF. CDR3 DNA: TGTGCCAGCAGCTTAGCGCTAGCGGGGGACTTGGAGACCCAGTACTTC.

As regards this clone: Compared with germline, one end of the junction differs, possibly owing to a read error. This sequence joins TRBV10-2 and TRBJ2-2; either TRBD1 or TRBD2 may fit D (5 bases each). Germline V gene lookup returns CDR1 WSHSY and CDR2 SAAADI. The CDR3 is 11 residues long. CDR3 nucleotide sequence: TGCGCCACCTCTACGGGACGGGACCTGTTTTTT. Amino acid sequence: CATSTGRDLFF.

The rearrangement joins TRBV13 to TRBJ2-7, with D possibly being TRBD1 (5 bases). From germline, CDR1 is PRHDT and CDR2 FYEKMQ (reference sequence). V was cut by 5 bases and J by 0 bases, with 11 bases left in between. The CDR3 is made up of 14 amino acids. In DNA form, the CDR3 reads TGTGCCAGCAGCCTCCGACAGAACTCCTACGAGCAGTACTTC. It codes for CASSLRQNSYEQYF.

V gene TRBV4-1 combines with J gene TRBJ2-6; possibly TRBD1 for D (6 bases). The CDR3 contains 18 residues. Germline V lookup: CDR1 MGHRA, CDR2 YSYEKL. V shed 5 bases and J shed 0 bases, with 17 bases lying between them. The CDR3 nucleotides read TGCGCCAGCAGCTCGTTTACAGGGTACGACTCTGGGGCCAACGTCCTGACTTTC. It specifies CASSSFTGYDSGANVLTF.

This clone has only a few counts. This chain connects TRBV11-2 to TRBJ1-2; 10 bases agree with TRBD1. CDR1 is SGHAT and CDR2 is FQNNGV in the germline V gene. CDR3 length: 15 amino acids. J lost 5 bases, V lost 7 bases, and 10 bases had no gene match. This chain's CDR3 is CASTEGDRGGYGYTF. Here the CDR3 DNA reads TGTGCCAGCACCGAAGGGGACAGGGGAGGGTATGGCTACACCTTC.